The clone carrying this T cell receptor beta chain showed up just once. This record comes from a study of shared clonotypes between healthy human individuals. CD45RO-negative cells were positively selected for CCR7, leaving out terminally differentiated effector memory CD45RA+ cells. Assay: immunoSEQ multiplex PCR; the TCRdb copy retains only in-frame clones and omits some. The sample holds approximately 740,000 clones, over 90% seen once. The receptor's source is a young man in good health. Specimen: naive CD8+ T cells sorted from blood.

CDR3 DNA sequence: TGTGCCAGCAGTTATACTAGCGGGAGGACAGATACGCAGTATTTT. It specifies CASSYTSGRTDTQYF. The chain is built from TRBV6-5 and TRBJ2-3, with TRBD2 matching 12 bases. The CDR3 is 15 residues long. The germline V gene encodes CDR1 MNHEY and CDR2 SVGAGI. The ends lost 3 bases at V and 3 bases at J; junction bases unmatched: 1.